A single T cell receptor beta chain is shown here with its context. The CDR3 is 14 residues long. The J segment lost 7 bases and the V segment lost 4 bases, leaving 4 bases of the junction unmatched. CDR1 is SGHAT and CDR2 is FQNNGV in the germline V gene. The table came from immunoSEQ multiplex PCR; TCRdb's copy has only in-frame clones and leaves some out. This table has around 83,000 clones, 90% to 95% appearing once. This sample stems from a study of technical replicates of blood from a handful of donors. The receptor comes from a human donor in good health. The chain employs TRBV11-2 and TRBJ2-4; 10 bases fit TRBD2. The sample consisted of T cells isolated from PBMCs. The CDR3 coding sequence is TGTGCCAGCAGCTCTAGCGGGAGACCGAACATTCAGTACTTC. This sequence encodes CASSSSGRPNIQYF.